This T cell receptor beta chain originates from a study of CD8+CD57+ T cells in acquired aplastic anemia. By flow cytometry, patients selected for sequencing had shown an expansion of CD8+CD57+ cells. The template for TCR beta VDJ and CDR3 sequence profiling was genomic DNA. TCRdb independently ran MiXCR on the reads; one entry per CDR3 protein. This sample yields more than 200,000 distinct CDR3 sequences, of which around 50% are seen a single time; around 20% belongs to the top ten. This clonotype was found once. There are 16 residues in the CDR3. Germline V gene data show CDR1 as KGHDR and CDR2 as SFDVKD. The ends were cut back, 4 bases at V and 6 bases at J, with 18 bases in the middle.

The material sequenced was sorted CD4+, CD8+, or CD8+CD57+ T cells (not recorded which) from PBMCs. The TCR comes from a human donor with aplastic anemia. The gene calls are TRBV24-1 and TRBJ2-1; D is uncertain. This chain's CDR3 is CATSDSGIWSLNEQFF. Here the CDR3 DNA reads TGTGCCACCAGTGACTCTGGCATTTGGTCCCTCAATGAGCAGTTCTTC.